These 6 T cell receptor beta chains originate from one sample sequenced in a study of identical twins. TCRdb re-derived calls from the 5' RACE reads in MiXCR, one entry per CDR3 protein. The sample lists 1,800,000 or so distinct CDR3 sequences; less than 35% were seen once. Specimen: cord blood. These receptors were taken from a newborn girl in good health.

As to this clonotype: A much larger clone sits a single nucleotide away, making a read error possible. The chain joins TRBV16 to TRBJ1-2, with D unclear. Per the germline V gene, CDR1 is KGHSY and CDR2 is FQNENV. V was trimmed by 2 bases and J by 2 bases, leaving 9 bases between them. The CDR3 is 14 amino acids. The CDR3, as DNA: TGTGCCAGCAGCCAACCACGAGCCAACTATGGCTACACCTTC. Its translation: CASSQPRANYGYTF. The full variable domain, completed using reference TRBV16 and TRBJ1-2, is GEEVAQTPKHLVRGEGQKAKLYCAPIKGHSYVFWYQQVLKNEFKFLISFQNENVFDETGMPKERFSAKCLPNSPCSLEIQATKLEDSAVYFCASSQPRANYGYTFGSGTRLTVV.

The CDR3 coding sequence is TGTGCCAGCAGCCCCCACACCGCGGAGTCAAATTCACCCCTCCACTTT. Residues: CASSPHTAESNSPLHF. This chain connects TRBV21-1 to TRBJ1-6. TRBV21-1 is a recognized pseudogene. The CDR3 totals 16 residues.

This clonotype appeared many times. The rearrangement uses TRBV10-3 and TRBJ2-1; D gene uncertain. Trimming left V 6 bases short and J 4 bases short, with 10 bases between. The germline CDR1 and CDR2 sequences are ENHRY and SYGVKD. The CDR3 totals 13 residues. CDR3 DNA: TGTGCCATCAGGGATAGTACTTACAATGAGCAGTTCTTC. Its protein product is CAIRDSTYNEQFF.

There are a few counts of this clonotype. This sequence joins TRBV7-9 and TRBJ2-1; TRBD2 agrees at 13 bases. Germline CDR1 and CDR2: SEHNR and FQNEAQ (reference sequence). The CDR3 length is 18 residues. V trimming: 5 bases; J trimming: 10 bases; junction bases outside the gene matches: 17. The CDR3 nucleotides read TGTGCCAGCAGCCCTCCTGTTTGGACTAGCGGGAGCTCTAACGAGCAGTTCTTC. It encodes CASSPPVWTSGSSNEQFF.

V usage is TRBV20-1 and J usage is TRBJ2-3; 10 positions agree with TRBD2. Germline V lookup: CDR1 DFQATT, CDR2 SNEGSKA (reference sequence). J gave up 2 bases and V 3 bases, and 8 bases lay outside the gene matches. The CDR3 contains 16 residues. This chain's CDR3 is CSASPNSGGTTDTQYF. The CDR3 DNA follows: TGCAGTGCTAGCCCCAATAGCGGGGGGACCACAGATACGCAGTATTTT.

This clonotype was detected only a few times. The V call is TRBV10-3, the J call TRBJ1-5, with D hard to call. CDR1 is ENHRY and CDR2 is SYGVKD in the germline V gene. The CDR3 runs 14 residues. Trimming took off 2 bases at V and 2 bases at J, with 7 bases between the two ends. CDR3 nucleotide sequence: TGTGCCATCAGTGAGGGGAAGGGCAATCAGCCCCAGCATTTT. Its protein is CAISEGKGNQPQHF.